This entry lists 11 T cell receptor beta chains sequenced from one sample in a study of PD-1 blockade in classical Hodgkin lymphoma. Every patient was affected by relapse after autologous stem cell transplantation, while exposure to brentuximab vedotin was not uniform. Assay: immunoSEQ multiplex PCR; the TCRdb copy retains only in-frame clones and omits some. The sample yields 25,000 to 30,000 clones, about four fifths seen once. Sequencing used peripheral blood mononuclear cells (PBMCs), obtained before the second cycle of nivolumab. The source of these receptors is a human donor with classical Hodgkin lymphoma.

The chain links TRBV28 to TRBJ1-1; 8 bases are shared with TRBD1. Trimming at V came to 5 bases and at J to 5 bases, leaving 10 bases not matched to a gene. CDR1 and CDR2 (germline): MDHEN, SYDVKM. The CDR3 covers 15 residues. CDR3 sequence: CASSQGAYGGTEAFF. The DNA for the CDR3 is TGTGCCAGCAGTCAGGGGGCCTATGGAGGGACTGAAGCTTTCTTT.

This chain joins TRBV9 and TRBJ2-2; D tentatively reads TRBD1 or TRBD2 (5 bases each). The V gene lost 0 bases and the J gene lost 5 bases, with 17 bases spanning the gap. The length of the CDR3 is 17 residues. Looked up from germline, CDR1 is SGDLS and CDR2 is YYNGEE. The CDR3 reads CASSVGIGGRETGELFF. The CDR3 DNA reads TGTGCCAGCAGCGTAGGAATTGGGGGAAGAGAGACCGGGGAGCTGTTTTTT.

The chain is built from TRBV4-1 and TRBJ2-4, with D possibly being TRBD2 (6 bases). Germline CDR1 and CDR2: MGHRA and YSYEKL. The V and J ends lost 0 bases and 6 bases respectively, with 15 bases between them. The CDR3 extends over 16 amino acids. DNA of the CDR3: TGCGCCAGCAGCCAAGAGCTGGCCTTGGAGGGAAACATTCAGTACTTC. Its protein is CASSQELALEGNIQYF.

J is TRBJ1-6 and V is TRBV7-2; 8 bases match TRBD1. The CDR3 loop spans 15 amino acids. With V trimmed by 4 bases and J by 9 bases, 8 bases remained unmatched. Germline lookup yields CDR1 SGHTA and CDR2 FQGNSA. This CDR3 reads CASSSIGQGGSPLHF. The CDR3 bases are TGTGCCAGCAGCTCCATCGGACAGGGAGGTTCACCCCTCCACTTT.

This rearrangement joins TRBV6-5 to TRBJ2-1, with 9 bases identical to TRBD2. J gave up 2 bases and V 3 bases, and 5 bases lay outside the gene matches. The CDR3 has 16 amino acids. Germline assignment: CDR1 MNHEY and CDR2 SVGAGI. The chain's CDR3 is CASSYLAGLTYNEQFF. Written as DNA, the CDR3 is TGTGCCAGCAGTTATCTAGCGGGGTTAACCTACAATGAGCAGTTCTTC.

This chain links TRBV28 with TRBJ1-4; unclear D gene. Trimming removed 7 bases from V and 6 bases from J, with 21 bases in between. The CDR3 contains 16 residues. Germline assignment: CDR1 MDHEN and CDR2 SYDVKM. In DNA form, the CDR3 reads TGTGCCAGCACTTCACGAGGTGCTCAGGACTATGAAAAACTGTTTTTT. It translates to CASTSRGAQDYEKLFF.

The chain recombines TRBV5-5 with TRBJ1-2, with unresolved D. Germline lookup yields CDR1 SGHKS and CDR2 YYEKEE (reference sequence). The CDR3 consists of 17 residues. V lost 0 bases and J 0 bases, leaving 15 bases between the germline ends. Here the CDR3 reads CASSLVGLASPNYGYTF. CDR3 sequence (DNA): TGTGCCAGCAGCTTGGTTGGTCTCGCAAGCCCTAACTATGGCTACACCTTC.

This clone was detected once. The chain has TRBV7-2 and TRBJ1-2; D gene ambiguous. Trimming cost V 1 base and J 0 bases, with 9 bases left between them. The germline V gene has CDR1 SGHTA and CDR2 FQGNSA. The CDR3 covers 15 residues. The CDR3 is CASSLGGRPNYGYTF. For the CDR3, the DNA is TGTGCCAGCAGCTTAGGAGGCAGGCCTAACTATGGCTACACCTTC.

The V gene is TRBV2, the J gene TRBJ1-2; D not certain. V lost 6 bases, J lost 4 bases, and 18 bases lay in between. CDR3 size: 15 residues. From germline, CDR1 is SNHLY and CDR2 FYNNEI. CDR3 DNA sequence: TGTGCCAGCAGCGGGGTCCCATTACGCCCCTATGGCTACACCTTC. It specifies CASSGVPLRPYGYTF.

This sequence joins TRBV10-3 and TRBJ2-2; 8 bases are a match to TRBD1. From germline, CDR1 is ENHRY and CDR2 SYGVKD. This CDR3 is built from 16 residues. Trimming removed 5 bases from V and 2 bases from J; junction bases left unmatched: 7. The CDR3 is CAISRETGANTGELFF. CDR3 DNA sequence: TGTGCCATCAGTCGGGAGACAGGGGCTAACACCGGGGAGCTGTTTTTT.

CDR3 sequence reads: CASTGGPGELFF. Written as DNA, the CDR3 is TGTGCCAGCACAGGGGGTCCCGGGGAGCTGTTTTTT. The chain combines TRBV6-5 with TRBJ2-2; 7 positions agree with TRBD1. The CDR3 length is 12 residues. The germline CDR1 and CDR2 sequences are MNHEY and SVGAGI. Trimming took 7 bases from V and 6 from J; bases not matched to a gene: 2.